This is a list of T cell receptor beta chains from one sample in a study of beta chain features in type 1 diabetes. TCRdb's table, derived via immunoSEQ multiplex PCR, lists solely in-frame clones and lacks some. In the table there are 600,000 or so clones, 12% of which are singletons. Sequenced: naive CD4+ T cells from blood. The receptors originated from a man younger than 45 with type 1 diabetes. The CDR3 runs from the conserved cysteine through the conserved F or W. D genes are given only for firm matches. Size values are once, few and many counts, or a class for expanded clones, and some rows have none.

. few TRBJ2-5 TRBV29-1 CSVPGGGSQETQYF TGCAGCGTTCCAGGGGGGGGTTCCCAAGAGACCCAGTACTTC
. few TRBJ2-2 TRBV30 CAWSSAKTSRVDGELFF TGTGCCTGGAGCTCGGCCAAAACATCCAGGGTGGACGGGGAGCTGTTTTTT
. . TRBJ1-4 TRBV7-9 CASSGGPNEKLFF TGTGCCAGCAGCGGGGGGCCGAATGAAAAACTGTTTTTT
. . TRBJ1-5 TRBV4-3 CASSQGPLSNQPQHF TGCGCCAGCAGCCAAGGACCACTTAGCAATCAGCCCCAGCATTTT
. few TRBJ1-1 TRBV29-1 CSVEVQENTEAFF TGCAGCGTTGAGGTACAGGAGAACACTGAAGCTTTCTTT
TRBD1 few TRBJ1-2 TRBV29-1 CSVATGPNYGYTF TGCAGCGTCGCGACAGGGCCTAACTATGGCTACACCTTC
. few TRBJ2-4 TRBV9 CASSVGGAGENIQYF TGTGCCAGCAGCGTCGGGGGCGCGGGGGAAAACATTCAGTACTTC
. few TRBJ1-2 TRBV6-5 CASSYEQGRYGYTF TGTGCCAGCAGTTATGAACAGGGCAGATATGGCTACACCTTC
TRBD1 . TRBJ1-6 TRBV28 CASTTTGQGPSPLHF TGTGCCAGCACGACGACCGGACAGGGTCCCTCACCCCTCCACTTT
. . TRBJ1-2 TRBV2 CASSVRTVYGYTF TGTGCCAGCAGTGTAAGAACAGTCTATGGCTACACCTTC
. . TRBJ2-7 TRBV7-9 CASSLRAEAYEQYF TGTGCCAGCAGCTTAAGGGCGGAAGCCTACGAGCAGTACTTC
. . TRBJ2-2 TRBV9 CASSPLTGELFF TGTGCCAGCAGCCCGCTCACCGGGGAGCTGTTTTTT
. . TRBJ1-2 TRBV6-5 CASRRTVESPYGYTF TGTGCCAGCCGTAGGACAGTTGAAAGCCCCTATGGCTACACCTTC
. . TRBJ1-5 TRBV27 CASNLPRADVEYSNQPQHF TGTGCCAGCAACCTCCCGAGGGCCGACGTAGAATATAGCAATCAGCCCCAGCATTTT
. . TRBJ2-3 TRBV4-3 CASSQNGLADTQYF TGCGCCAGCAGCCAAAATGGGTTAGCAGATACGCAGTATTTT
TRBD2 few TRBJ2-5 TRBV5-1 CASSLSAGVQETQYF TGCGCCAGCAGCTTGTCGGCGGGGGTTCAAGAGACCCAGTACTTC
. few TRBJ1-5 TRBV2 CASSLDSNQPQHF TGTGCCAGCAGTCTAGATAGCAATCAGCCCCAGCATTTT
TRBD1 . TRBJ1-4 TRBV5-6 CASSPFAGGGEKLFF TGTGCCAGCAGCCCATTTGCAGGGGGAGGTGAAAAACTGTTTTTT
TRBD2 few TRBJ2-5 TRBV11-2 CASSFGLAEETQYF TGTGCCAGCAGCTTCGGACTAGCGGAGGAGACCCAGTACTTC
TRBD1 . TRBJ2-3 TRBV5-6 CASSLHLTGASTDTQYF TGTGCCAGCAGCCTACACCTGACAGGGGCCTCCACAGATACGCAGTATTTT
. few TRBJ2-5 TRBV7-2 CASSRPGPTQETQYF TGTGCCAGCAGCCGACCCGGGCCCACCCAAGAGACCCAGTACTTC
. few TRBJ2-2 TRBV13 CASGLAAETGELFF TGTGCCAGCGGATTGGCCGCCGAGACCGGGGAGCTGTTTTTT
. few TRBJ2-1 TRBV7-2 CASKSGRNNEQFF TGTGCCAGCAAGTCGGGACGGAACAATGAGCAGTTCTTC
. . TRBJ1-5 TRBV9 CASSVGGGGNQPQHF TGTGCCAGCAGCGTTGGGGGAGGCGGCAATCAGCCCCAGCATTTT